Here is one T cell receptor (beta chain) with its context. Its target is unknown. The protocol was immunoSEQ multiplex PCR, while the TCRdb copy is restricted to in-frame clones and leaves out a portion. The sample shows roughly 50,000 clones, 70% to 90% of them seen only once. This sample stems from a study of a mutant IDH1 vaccine in newly diagnosed glioma. Study overall: Vaccines were first given 4-6 weeks after radiotherapy alone, or with temozolomide cycles. Earlier treatment was radiotherapy, temozolomide, or both, with most getting both. Study-wide results and limits: Pseudoprogression appears to have had no connection to changes in top peripheral T cell clonotypes. Evidence of vaccine-induced immune responses was documented in over 85% of patients.

Time point reported: week 5, during vaccination. All doses held 300 ug of mutant IDH1 20-mer peptide, with topical imiquimod. The clonotype originates from a man in his thirties or forties with glioma. Sequenced here: PBMCs, sampled from a glioma patient whose treatment included an IDH1 peptide vaccine.

In DNA, the CDR3 is TGTGCCAGCAGCTTGGACTACCTCTACAATGAGCAGTTCTTC. Residues: CASSLDYLYNEQFF. V usage is TRBV7-2 and J usage is TRBJ2-1, with D possibly being TRBD2 (6 bases). Germline V CDR1 and CDR2: SGHTA, FQGNSA. Deletions cut 3 bases from V and 3 bases from J, with 9 bases between. This CDR3 has 14 residues.